These 10 T cell receptor beta chains were all obtained from the same sample, sequenced in a study of T cell responses to AZD1222 COVID-19 vaccine listed by TCRdb under 2021. The time point label here, explained by the study, means: baseline before first vaccination. According to the study, the label for this sample's treatment or condition signals: meningococcal conjugate vaccine given as trial control. Library method: the immunoSEQ multiplex PCR assay. TCRdb re-hosts the immuneACCESS table, in-frame sequences only. Its copies lack some clones; in the studies checked, an unresolved V gene accounts for under half of them, and the cause for the rest is not known. The sample table records approximately 200,000 clones; approximately 87% of these occur just once. 2.5% to 3% of the sample lies in the top ten. The specimen comprised peripheral blood, sampled on day 0 of MenACWY control vaccination. The receptors here all came from an adult in good health.

The V call is TRBV27, the J call TRBJ2-1; 7 bases agree with TRBD2. Germline values: CDR1 MNHEY, CDR2 SMNVEV (reference sequence). The CDR3 runs to 16 residues. Trimming at V came to 5 bases and at J to 10 bases, leaving 17 bases not matched to a gene. Written as DNA, the CDR3 is TGTGCCAGCAGTGCCCGTAGGAGCGGGGCCAACAGGGAGCAGTTCTTC. Translating gives CASSARRSGANREQFF.

This rearrangement joins TRBV7-2 to TRBJ1-3, with 7 nucleotides matching TRBD1. The ends lost 9 bases at V and 3 bases at J; junction bases unmatched: 2. Germline V gene sequence: CDR1 SGHTA, CDR2 FQGNSA. The CDR3 covers 12 residues. This CDR3 reads CARGQNGNTIYF. The CDR3 nucleotides read TGTGCCAGGGGACAGAATGGAAACACCATATATTTT.

The chain links TRBV6-2 or TRBV6-3 to TRBJ2-7; no firm D call. Per germline, CDR1 MNHEY and CDR2 SVGEGT. The CDR3 is 13 residues long. The V end was cut by 2 bases, the J end by 2 bases, with 7 bases between. This CDR3 is CASSYQAPYEQYF. DNA for the CDR3: TGTGCCAGCAGTTACCAGGCTCCCTACGAGCAGTACTTC.

The chain has TRBV5-6 and TRBJ1-1; D is undetermined. V lost 0 bases, J lost 1 base, and 7 bases lay in between. Germline V CDR1 and CDR2: SGHDT, YYEEEE. The CDR3 sequence is 14 residues long. CDR3 sequence reads: CASSLARENTEAFF. CDR3 DNA: TGTGCCAGCAGCTTGGCCCGCGAGAACACTGAAGCTTTCTTT.

The V and J genes are TRBV5-1 and TRBJ2-1, with 7 bases fitting TRBD1. This CDR3 has 15 residues. Unmatched junction bases numbered 4, after V lost 0 bases and J lost 4 bases. CDR1 is SGHRS, CDR2 YFSETQ, per germline. The CDR3 nucleotides are TGCGCCAGCAGCTTGGAGGGACAGCCATACAATGAGCAGTTCTTC. This codes for CASSLEGQPYNEQFF. The entire variable domain, with the rest obtained from reference TRBV5-1 and TRBJ2-1, is as follows: KAGVTQTPRYLIKTRGQQVTLSCSPISGHRSVSWYQQTPGQGLQFLFEYFSETQRNKGNFPGRFSGRQFSNSRSEMNVSTLELGDSALYLCASSLEGQPYNEQFFGPGTRLTVL.

This clone has a handful of counts. The V and J genes are TRBV27 and TRBJ1-1; 8 nucleotides match TRBD1. The CDR3 totals 15 residues. With V trimmed by 10 bases and J by 0 bases, 10 bases remained unmatched. Germline CDR1 is MNHEY and CDR2 is SMNVEV (reference sequence). CDR3 DNA sequence: TGTGCCAACGGACAGGGTTTTAGGATGAACACTGAAGCTTTCTTT. It translates to CANGQGFRMNTEAFF.

This chain connects TRBV28 to TRBJ2-1, with D perhaps matching TRBD1 (6 bases). The CDR3 covers 14 residues. Deletions cut 7 bases from V and 2 bases from J, with 12 bases between. The germline V gene has CDR1 MDHEN and CDR2 SYDVKM. The CDR3, as DNA: TGTGCCAGCATCCCCCGGGACACCTACAATGAGCAGTTCTTC. This sequence encodes CASIPRDTYNEQFF.

The rearrangement joins TRBV9 to TRBJ2-1; the match to TRBD2 covers 9 bases. Losses at the gene ends were 4 bases for V and 4 bases for J; bases not matched to a gene: 3. Germline CDR1 is SGDLS and CDR2 is YYNGEE. The CDR3 is 14 amino acids. CDR3 nucleotides: TGTGCCAGCAGCTTGACTAGCGGTTACAATGAGCAGTTCTTC. Translated, it gives CASSLTSGYNEQFF.

The genes are TRBV27 and TRBJ2-3, with TRBD1 matching 9 bases. This CDR3 is 14 amino acids long. Germline V CDR1 and CDR2: MNHEY, SMNVEV (reference sequence). With 4 bases clipped from V and 2 bases from J, the junction kept 1 base outside the gene matches. The CDR3 is CASSWDRDTDTQYF. Here the CDR3 DNA reads TGTGCCAGCAGTTGGGACAGGGACACAGATACGCAGTATTTT.

This sequence joins TRBV5-4 and TRBJ2-3; 10 nucleotides agree with TRBD2. The CDR3 has 14 amino acids. Germline V gene data show CDR1 as SGHNT and CDR2 as YYREEE (reference sequence). J lost 4 bases, V lost 5 bases, and 4 bases had no gene match. CDR3 bases: TGTGCCAGCAGACCGGGACTAGCGTCAGATACGCAGTATTTT. Translated: CASRPGLASDTQYF.